This T cell receptor (beta chain) appears in the sequencing data of a study of CD8 T cells in Susac syndrome. The RNA, roughly 0.5 to 1 ug, was put through reverse transcription using random hexamers. One entry per CDR3 protein results from TCRdb running MiXCR on the immunoSEQ multiplex PCR reads. Of under 250,000 distinct CDR3 sequences listed, 80% to 95% are singletons. The CDR3 consists of 13 residues. Deletions cut 4 bases from V and 9 bases from J, with 16 bases between. Per the germline V gene, CDR1 is GTSNPN and CDR2 is SVGIG (reference sequence). FACS was used to enrich TEMRA cells, whereas the CD8+ and CD4+ T cells were obtained by negative isolation. The count of this clonotype is one.

The chain combines TRBV30 with TRBJ1-5, with D possibly being TRBD1 (5 bases). Sequencing input: CD4+ T cells from PBMCs. The clonotype comes from a human donor with multiple sclerosis. In DNA form, the CDR3 reads TGTGCCTGGAATCCCGGATGGGGGGGGCCCCAGCATTTT. This codes for CAWNPGWGGPQHF.